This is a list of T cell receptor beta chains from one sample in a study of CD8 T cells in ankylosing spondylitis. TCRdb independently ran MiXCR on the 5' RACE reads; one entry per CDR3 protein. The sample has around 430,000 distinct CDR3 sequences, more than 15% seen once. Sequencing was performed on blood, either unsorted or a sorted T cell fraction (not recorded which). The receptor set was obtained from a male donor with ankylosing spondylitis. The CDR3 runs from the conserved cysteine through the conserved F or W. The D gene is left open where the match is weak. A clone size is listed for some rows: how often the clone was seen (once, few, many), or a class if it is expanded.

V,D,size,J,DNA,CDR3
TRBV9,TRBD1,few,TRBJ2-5,TGTGCCAGCAGCCGCAAGGGACAGGATAGGAAAGAGACCCAGTACTTC,CASSRKGQDRKETQYF
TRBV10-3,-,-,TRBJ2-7,TGTGCCATCAGTGAGGCGGGGACCTCCTACGAGCAGTACTTC,CAISEAGTSYEQYF
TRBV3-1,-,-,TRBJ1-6,TGTGCCAGCAGCCACCCTCAGACAGGCCGCAGGACCCTCCACTTT,CASSHPQTGRRTLHF
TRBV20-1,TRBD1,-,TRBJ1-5,TGCAGTGCTAGAACAACCACCGGGACAGGGTACAATCAGCCCCAGCATTTT,CSARTTTGTGYNQPQHF
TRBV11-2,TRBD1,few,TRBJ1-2,TGTGCCAGCAGCTTAGACGAAAGACAGGGTCCCTACTATGGCTACACCTTC,CASSLDERQGPYYGYTF
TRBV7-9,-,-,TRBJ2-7,TGTGCCAGCAGCGTCCCCCGGGATGGGCGGGGACACGATAAGCAGTACTTC,CASSVPRDGRGHDKQYF
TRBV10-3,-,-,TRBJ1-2,TGTGCCCAAAGGGAGGGTCCTAACTATGGCTACACCTTC,CAQREGPNYGYTF
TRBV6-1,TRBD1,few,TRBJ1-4,TGTGCCAGCAGTGCCGCCCAGGGGGCGGGGGAAAAACTGTTTTTT,CASSAAQGAGEKLFF
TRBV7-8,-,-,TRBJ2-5,TGTGCCAGCAGCTTACTCCCCCAGGCGGGCCAAGAGACCCAGTACTTC,CASSLLPQAGQETQYF
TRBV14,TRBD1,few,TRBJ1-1,TGTGCCAGCAGCCCCCTGACAGGGGGCGGGTCTCGGGAGGTTCTCTTT,CASSPLTGGGSREVLF